Following are 17 T cell receptor beta chains from one sample sequenced in a study of siplizumab effects on memory and regulatory T cells (dated 2019 in TCRdb). Library prep was done by the immunoSEQ multiplex PCR assay. TCRdb took over this immuneACCESS table, retaining in-frame rearrangements with V and J assigned. Such tables are incomplete; in checked studies, under half of the missing clones stem from an unresolved V gene, and the remainder is unexplained. The sample includes tens of thousands of clones, with 93% observed a single time. Jointly, the top ten make up about a sixth of the sample. The sequenced sample consisted of CD8+ T cells sorted from blood. The receptors come from a human donor in good health.

The chain links TRBV7-9 to TRBJ2-7; D is undetermined. With 3 bases removed from V and 5 bases from J, the gap between germline ends came to 8 bases. This CDR3 contains 12 residues. CDR1 and CDR2 (germline): SEHNR, FQNEAQ (reference sequence). In nucleotides, the CDR3 is TGTGCCAGCAGCTTGCTGGTCGACGAGCAGTACTTC. Encoded protein: CASSLLVDEQYF.

The rearrangement uses TRBV6-5 and TRBJ2-2, with D hard to call. Trimming pared 5 bases from V and 2 bases from J, leaving 9 bases between. This CDR3 has 14 amino acids. Per germline, CDR1 MNHEY and CDR2 SVGAGI. The DNA of the CDR3 is TGTGCCAGCAGTCACTACACAAACACCGGGGAGCTGTTTTTT. Translation gives CASSHYTNTGELFF.

The chain links TRBV4-1 to TRBJ1-2, with D perhaps matching TRBD1 (6 bases). Germline-derived CDR1 and CDR2 are MGHRA and YSYEKL. This CDR3 contains 14 residues. V lost 1 base and J lost 3, with 9 bases in between. CDR3 bases: TGCGCCAGCAGCCAAGTCCCAGGGGACTATGGCTACACCTTC. This sequence encodes CASSQVPGDYGYTF.

This clone is a singleton in its sample. The chain is built from TRBV27 and TRBJ1-5; perhaps TRBD1 as D (5 bases). Germline-derived CDR1 and CDR2 are MNHEY and SMNVEV (reference sequence). The CDR3 consists of 14 residues. V was shortened by 2 bases and J by 6 bases, with 11 bases between the two germline ends. Written as DNA, the CDR3 is TGTGCCAGCAGTTTAGGGGGGGTAGGTCAGCCCCAGCATTTT. It encodes CASSLGGVGQPQHF.

The V call is TRBV5-4, the J call TRBJ2-5; D is unresolved. Germline V gives CDR1 SGHNT, CDR2 YYREEE (reference sequence). V shed 0 bases and J shed 6 bases, with 6 bases lying between them. This CDR3 region has 12 residues. Here the CDR3 DNA reads TGTGCCAGCAGCTTGGGCGTCCAGACCCAGTACTTC. Translating it yields CASSLGVQTQYF.

The rearrangement links TRBV2 to TRBJ2-1; 12 bases line up with TRBD2. Germline V gives CDR1 SNHLY, CDR2 FYNNEI. This CDR3 contains 18 residues. Losses at the gene ends were 3 bases for V and 2 bases for J; bases not matched to a gene: 8. CDR3 nucleotides: TGTGCCAGCAGTGAGGGACTAGCGGGTCGTTCAACCTACAATGAGCAGTTCTTC. It codes for CASSEGLAGRSTYNEQFF.

Remarks on this clone: An end of the junction differs from the germline gene, which may be a read error. This chain connects TRBV7-2 to TRBJ2-7; perhaps TRBD2 as D (5 bases). This CDR3 is 14 amino acids long. Looked up from germline, CDR1 is SGHTA and CDR2 is FQGNSA. As DNA, the CDR3 is TGTGCCAGCACCTTACGAGGGTCCCGCTACGAGCAGTACTTC. Its protein is CASTLRGSRYEQYF. The variable domain in full, completed from reference TRBV7-2 and TRBJ2-7, reads GAGVSQSPSNKVTEKGKDVELRCDPISGHTALYWYRQSLGQGLEFLIYFQGNSAPDKSGLPSDRFSAERTGGSVSTLTIQRTQQEDSAVYLCASTLRGSRYEQYFGPGTRLTVT.

The chain employs TRBV27 and TRBJ1-1; weak D call: TRBD1 (5 bases). The CDR3 loop spans 13 amino acids. The V end was cut by 0 bases, the J end by 5 bases, with 7 bases between. Germline V gene lookup returns CDR1 MNHEY and CDR2 SMNVEV (reference sequence). CDR3 protein: CASSLSRGTEAFF. The CDR3 DNA reads as TGTGCCAGCAGTTTATCCCGGGGGACTGAAGCTTTCTTT.

The chain employs TRBV11-2 and TRBJ2-6, with D hard to call. Trimming removed 5 bases from V and 3 bases from J, with 2 bases in between. Germline CDR1 SGHAT, CDR2 FQNNGV. The CDR3 length is 12 residues. CDR3 sequence reads: CASSIGANVLTF. In nucleotides, the CDR3 is TGTGCCAGCAGCATTGGGGCCAACGTCCTGACTTTC.

The CDR3 spells CASREYNEQFF. As DNA, the CDR3 is TGTGCCAGCAGGGAATACAATGAGCAGTTCTTC. The J gene is TRBJ2-1, the V gene TRBV6-1; D not resolved. V was cut by 6 bases and J by 4 bases, with 4 bases left in between. The V gene's germline CDR1 is MNHNS and CDR2 SASEGT. The CDR3 is 11 residues long.

The rearrangement joins TRBV19 to TRBJ2-1; TRBD1 matches at 7 bases. The CDR3 consists of 19 residues. From germline, CDR1 is LNHDA and CDR2 SQIVND (reference sequence). Trimming removed 5 bases from V and 0 bases from J; junction bases left unmatched: 16. CDR3 protein: CASSAQPKTGMGSYNEQFF. As DNA, the CDR3 is TGTGCCAGTAGTGCCCAACCCAAGACAGGGATGGGCTCCTACAATGAGCAGTTCTTC.

This clone was seen more than once but under ten times. V is TRBV27 and J is TRBJ2-7; 7 bases line up with TRBD1. CDR3 length equals 14 residues. Per the germline V gene, CDR1 is MNHEY and CDR2 is SMNVEV (reference sequence). The junction had 9 bases not matched to a gene; V was cut back by 3 bases and J by 7 bases. Here the CDR3 reads CASSFKSGGWEQYF. CDR3 sequence (DNA): TGTGCCAGCAGTTTTAAGTCAGGGGGTTGGGAGCAGTACTTC.

The rearrangement links TRBV25-1 to TRBJ2-5; 12 bases agree with TRBD2. Germline assignment: CDR1 MGHDK and CDR2 SYGVNS. The CDR3 sequence is 18 residues long. The J segment lost 5 bases and the V segment lost 2 bases, leaving 12 bases of the junction unmatched. CDR3 protein: CASSEEHLAGGPMETQYF. The CDR3 nucleotides read TGTGCCAGCAGTGAAGAACATCTAGCGGGAGGGCCAATGGAGACCCAGTACTTC.

This clone qualifies as medium-sized. V and J are TRBV10-3 and TRBJ2-1; the match to TRBD2 covers 8 bases. The length of the CDR3 is 15 residues. The V and J ends lost 4 bases and 8 bases, in that order; junction bases with no gene match: 10. Germline CDR1 reads ENHRY; CDR2 reads SYGVKD. The CDR3 here is CAISAPTSARDEQFF. The CDR3 DNA is TGTGCCATCAGTGCCCCGACTAGCGCAAGGGATGAGCAGTTCTTC.

This chain connects TRBV4-1 to TRBJ2-2; 7 positions match TRBD2. Germline V gives CDR1 MGHRA, CDR2 YSYEKL. The CDR3 runs 19 residues. V lost 3 bases and J lost 3; bases outside the gene matches: 16. CDR3 sequence: CASSQPLLGGGEDTGELFF. CDR3 in DNA: TGCGCCAGCAGCCAGCCTTTACTGGGGGGAGGGGAGGACACCGGGGAGCTGTTTTTT.

The chain combines TRBV7-6 with TRBJ2-7; no clear D. Per germline, CDR1 SGHVS and CDR2 FNYEAQ. V dropped 8 bases and J dropped 1 base, with 18 bases sitting between them. The CDR3 is 15 amino acids. CDR3: CASGVGFGDSYEQYF. In DNA form, the CDR3 reads TGTGCCAGCGGGGTAGGATTTGGGGATTCCTACGAGCAGTACTTC.

The DNA for the CDR3 is TGTGCCAGCAGCGTAGGGACACGGACCTACGAGCAGTACTTC. Translating it yields CASSVGTRTYEQYF. This chain connects TRBV9 to TRBJ2-7; possible D gene TRBD1, 5 bases. Germline CDR1 and CDR2: SGDLS and YYNGEE. Trimming stripped 0 bases from V and 2 bases from J, with 9 bases between. The CDR3 has 14 amino acids.